This T cell receptor beta chain was found in a study of blood T cell repertoires in COVID-19. The overall study: T cells, B-cell-depleted T cells, or PBMCs supplied cDNA or gDNA.

Profiled with immunoSEQ multiplex PCR; TCRdb holds only in-frame clones, not every one. In the table there are roughly 160,000 clones, 70% to 80% of which are singletons. The J segment lost 9 bases and the V segment lost 4 bases, leaving 4 bases of the junction unmatched. The V gene's germline CDR1 is LGHDT and CDR2 YNNKEL (reference sequence). The CDR3 sequence is 15 residues long. The TCR sequence derives from a woman in her sixties or seventies with COVID-19, enrolled during active disease. The J gene is TRBJ2-1, the V gene TRBV3-1 (or the pseudogene TRBV3-2), with TRBD2 identical over 15 bases. Sequences were obtained from peripheral blood. The CDR3 nucleotides read TGTGCCAGCAGCCGGGGACTAGCGGGAGGTCCTGAGCAGTTCTTC. It specifies CASSRGLAGGPEQFF.